Each of the 2 T cell receptor beta chains below was sequenced from the same sample in a study of cytomegalovirus exposure and HLA in healthy donors. The PCR contained 60 Vbeta and 13 Jbeta primers. The table came from immunoSEQ multiplex PCR; TCRdb's copy has only in-frame clones and leaves some out. This table holds approximately 110,000 clones, 76% found once. The specimen was PBMCs. These receptors were collected from a middle-aged man in good health and CMV-seronegative.

This clone was found a few times. The J gene is TRBJ2-1, the V gene TRBV6-6; no definite D call. From germline, CDR1 is MNHNY and CDR2 SVGAGI (reference sequence). Deletions cut 7 bases from V and 4 bases from J, with 11 bases between. The CDR3 runs to 13 residues. The CDR3 region is CASNPVRYNEQFF. The CDR3 DNA sequence: TGTGCCAGCAACCCGGTTCGTTACAATGAGCAGTTCTTC.

The chain employs TRBV7-2 and TRBJ2-6; D is perhaps TRBD1 (5 bases). The length of the CDR3 is 18 residues. CDR1 and CDR2 from the germline V gene are SGHTA and FQGNSA. V lost 6 bases to trimming and J lost 2 bases, with 20 bases between them. CDR3 residues: CASRDALGRVTGANVLTF. CDR3 in DNA: TGTGCCAGCAGGGATGCGTTGGGCAGGGTAACTGGGGCCAACGTCCTGACTTTC. Together with reference TRBV7-2 and TRBJ2-6, the CDR3 gives the full variable domain: GAGVSQSPSNKVTEKGKDVELRCDPISGHTALYWYRQSLGQGLEFLIYFQGNSAPDKSGLPSDRFSAERTGGSVSTLTIQRTQQEDSAVYLCASRDALGRVTGANVLTFGAGSRLTVL.